This note documents a single TCR beta chain sequence. One end of the junction varies from germline; a read error may be responsible. This CDR3 is built from 10 residues. Germline values: CDR1 SQVTM, CDR2 ANQGSEA. This sample was included in a study of tumor and adjacent non-tumor tissue in lung cancer. Three rounds of nested PCR, following a modified ARM-PCR protocol, produced the TCRbeta library. TCRdb re-called the multiplex PCR reads through MiXCR, storing one row per CDR3 protein. The sample has some 93,000 distinct CDR3 sequences; roughly 70% are singletons. RNA was extracted from bulk tissue without any cell sorting.

J is TRBJ2-1 and V is TRBV29-1; D is ambiguous. This sequence originates from a man in his sixties with non-small cell lung cancer. The sequenced sample consisted of lung tumor tissue. Here the CDR3 reads CSPGYNEQLF. The CDR3 region has the DNA TGCAGCCCCGGCTACAATGAGCAGCTCTTC.